The present TCR beta chain was sequenced within a study of response to subunit inactivated influenza vaccine. Study results and caveats: Each seasonal influenza vaccination, the authors suggested, recruits few new T cells.

A single count supports this clonotype. Its antigen remains unidentified. The germline CDR1 and CDR2 sequences are MDHEN and SYDVKM. V was clipped by 6 bases and J by 9 bases, with 15 bases between them. The CDR3 spans 12 residues. Each CDR3 protein gets one entry after TCRdb re-called the RT-PCR reads with MiXCR. Of 400,000 to 650,000 distinct CDR3 sequences listed, roughly 7.6% are singletons. The gene calls are TRBV28 and TRBJ2-7; D may be TRBD1 or TRBD2 (5 bases each). Specimen: PBMCs from blood, collected approximately 25 months after vaccination. This TCR was sampled from a man between 50 and 69 years old who received an inactivated influenza vaccine. The CDR3 nucleotides read TGTGCCAGCAGGCAGGGAGATAGGAGGCAGTACTTC. It specifies CASRQGDRRQYF. Filled out from reference TRBV28 and TRBJ2-7, the complete variable domain reads DVKVTQSSRYLVKRTGEKVFLECVQDMDHENMFWYRQDPGLGLRLIYFSYDVKMKEKGDIPEGYSVSREKKERFSLILESASTNQTSMYLCASRQGDRRQYFGPGTRLTVT.